Only one count was recorded for the clone carrying this T cell receptor (beta chain). The sample belongs to a study of blood T cell repertoires in COVID-19. Study context: Samples came from the United States, Italy and Spain, spanning acute and convalescent COVID-19.

Sequencing was performed with immunoSEQ multiplex PCR; in TCRdb, only in-frame clones are kept and a portion is missing. The sample gives 50,000 to 60,000 clones, roughly nine tenths of which show up once; around 1.6% is in the top ten. This receptor was obtained from a man aged 60 to 69 with acute or convalescent COVID-19. The specimen was peripheral blood.

The DNA of the CDR3 is TGTGCTAGTGTCTTAATGGGGAGAGAAGGCTACACCTTC. Translated, it gives CASVLMGREGYTF. The rearrangement joins TRBV12-5 to TRBJ1-2, with D hard to call. V gave up 7 bases and J gave up 8 bases, with 17 bases separating them. Per germline, CDR1 LGHNT and CDR2 FRNRAP. The CDR3 loop spans 13 amino acids.